The present entry profiles one TCR beta chain with its context. What this receptor recognizes is not known. One base away there is no much larger clone; base qualities are not given. The immunoSEQ assay amplified TCRB CDR3 regions from approximately 2 micrograms of genomic DNA, or from all available DNA when less than that amount was available. For multiplex PCR, 60 forward primers for TCR V beta segments and 13 reverse primers for J beta segments were used. Synthetic control templates were spiked into each sample at limiting dilution to estimate reads per starting template. The Illumina HiSeq System generated 87 bp sequencing reads. The study's processing was this. To remove PCR and sequencing errors, closely related sequences were merged with a nearest neighbor algorithm. TCR overlap was defined as the percentage of unique tumor TCR beta sequences that were also found in the peripheral blood of the same patient. TCRdb took this table from immuneACCESS and kept in-frame rearrangements with V and J called. Such tables lack part of the clones; where checked against another copy, unresolved V genes explain under half of the gap, and the rest is unexplained. That table is the source of V, J and clone size, and D and trimming were worked out from the DNA. Here the sample has about 92,000 clones; 70% to 90% occur a single time. The ten most abundant clones make up more than 15% of the sample.

This sample is part of a study of glioma-infiltrating T cells after dendritic cell vaccination (dated by TCRdb to about 2016). Notes on the research overall: A cohort of roughly 15 glioblastoma patients from Phase I and II dendritic cell vaccination trials was included, of whom 9 were newly diagnosed and 6 had recurrent disease. Between 2003 and 2012, the patients were given dendritic cell vaccination pulsed with autologous tumor lysate. The vaccine was prepared from monocyte-derived dendritic cells that were cultured for seven to eight days with IL-4 and GM-CSF and then pulsed overnight with autologous tumor lysate. Three intradermal dendritic cell vaccine injections were administered to patients at biweekly intervals in the arm below the axilla. Tumor-infiltrating lymphocyte content was quantified and tumor and blood repertoires were compared in dendritic cell-vaccinated glioblastoma patients by deep sequencing of TCR beta CDR3 regions. Survival after dendritic cell vaccination was correlated with TCR sequencing metrics, such as TIL content and the overlap between tumor and blood repertoires. Paper-wide results and their limitations: The three-group TCR overlap response model was characterized as speculative, and prospective validation of the model was stated to be required. TCR clonality showed no direct relationship with survival, which suggests that a diverse polyclonal response may matter. The cohort was small and heterogeneous, only a few patients had full blood and tumor sets, and even fewer had initial-recurrent tumor pairs. Higher estimated pretreatment TIL content predicted longer time to progression and overall survival after dendritic cell vaccination.

To be selected, patients needed enough residual fresh-frozen tumor tissue and more than two years of available survival data. Although molecular status otherwise differed among the glioblastoma patients, no patient had an isocitrate dehydrogenase mutation. PBMC were collected before vaccination, two weeks after the third vaccination, and at tumor progression if tumor progression occurred. The Qiagen DNeasy Blood extraction Kit was used to extract genomic DNA. The sequenced sample was blood, obtained before dendritic cell vaccination. The origin of this receptor is a human donor with glioblastoma.

The CDR3 region reads CASSFRLAGGTDTQYF. The nucleotide sequence reads as follows: TGTGCCAGCAGTTTCAGACTAGCGGGGGGGACAGATACGCAGTATTTT. Recombination joined TRBV27 with TRBJ2-3; a stretch of 14 junction bases matches TRBD2. CDR1 and CDR2 are drawn from the germline V gene (reference sequence): MNHEY, SMNVEV. The CDR3 has 16 amino acids, counting the end cysteine and phenylalanine. Left in the record is the CDR3 DNA by itself, 48 bases read in frame from the first base. The germline V and J ends show losses of 3 bases and 3 bases respectively, and no gene match explains 2 bases of the junction.